The 25 T cell receptor beta chains below all came from one sample that was sequenced in a study of T cells in localized non-small cell lung cancer. Some clones are missing from TCRdb's copy, which holds only in-frame ones; the method was immunoSEQ multiplex PCR. The profile covers about 25,000 clones, with roughly nine tenths appearing a single time and 2.5% to 3% taken by the ten largest. The sequences come from peripheral blood, collected before any cancer treatment. The receptors were sampled from a woman aged 35-75 years with stage I lung adenocarcinoma.

This chain links TRBV5-1 with TRBJ2-3, with 9 bases aligning to TRBD2. J lost 6 bases, V lost 1 base, and 6 bases had no gene match. Germline V gene sequence: CDR1 SGHRS, CDR2 YFSETQ. The CDR3 totals 15 residues. The CDR3 nucleotides read TGCGCCAGCAGCTTGAATAGCGGGAGTGTTGATACGCAGTATTTT. This gives the protein CASSLNSGSVDTQYF. Filled out from reference TRBV5-1 and TRBJ2-3, the complete variable domain reads KAGVTQTPRYLIKTRGQQVTLSCSPISGHRSVSWYQQTPGQGLQFLFEYFSETQRNKGNFPGRFSGRQFSNSRSEMNVSTLELGDSALYLCASSLNSGSVDTQYFGPGTRLTVL.

Concerning this clone itself: Germline is not matched at one junction end, which may reflect a read error. The chain is built from TRBV7-9 and TRBJ1-1, with D possibly being TRBD1 (6 bases). Germline values: CDR1 SEHNR, CDR2 FQNEAQ (reference sequence). The CDR3 is made up of 17 amino acids. As DNA, the CDR3 is TGTGCCAGCAACTTAGTGGGGGGCGCGGAGTTGAACACTGAAGCTTTCTTT. Its protein product is CASNLVGGAELNTEAFF. Based on the CDR3 plus reference TRBV7-9 and TRBJ1-1, the full variable domain is DTGVSQNPRHKITKRGQNVTFRCDPISEHNRLYWYRQTLGQGPEFLTYFQNEAQLEKSRLLSDRFSAERPKGSFSTLEIQRTEQGDSAMYLCASNLVGGAELNTEAFFGQGTRLTVV.

The chain recombines TRBV30 with TRBJ1-3; TRBD1 agrees at 9 bases. The CDR3 is 13 amino acids. The V gene's germline CDR1 is GTSNPN and CDR2 SVGIG (reference sequence). Unmatched junction bases numbered 8, after V lost 7 bases and J lost 7 bases. In DNA form, the CDR3 reads TGTGCCTATACAGGGGGCTATGGGAACACCATATATTTT. Protein product: CAYTGGYGNTIYF.

This chain joins TRBV29-1 and TRBJ2-2; 8 bases are shared with TRBD1. This CDR3 has 14 residues. V was pared by 8 bases and J by 2 bases, with 7 bases of the junction left unmatched. Germline V CDR1 and CDR2: SQVTM, ANQGSEA. The CDR3, as DNA: TGCAGCACCCGGACAGGGCTCAACACCGGGGAGCTGTTTTTT. It encodes CSTRTGLNTGELFF.

The chain carries TRBV5-1 and TRBJ2-3, with 12 bases lining up with TRBD2. Trimming took 2 bases from V and 8 from J; bases not matched to a gene: 12. Germline CDR1 is SGHRS and CDR2 is YFSETQ. The CDR3 is 17 residues long. The CDR3 spells CASSFEPTSGSEGTQYF. CDR3 DNA sequence: TGCGCCAGCAGCTTCGAACCGACTAGCGGGAGCGAGGGTACGCAGTATTTT.

This clone appeared once. The J gene is TRBJ2-3, the V gene TRBV5-4, with a possible D match to TRBD2 (6 bases). The germline CDR1 and CDR2 sequences are SGHNT and YYREEE (reference sequence). CDR3 length equals 15 residues. Deletions cut 2 bases from V and 0 bases from J, with 10 bases between. In DNA form, the CDR3 reads TGTGCCAGCAGCTTCGGAGGGCGGAGCACAGATACGCAGTATTTT. Protein: CASSFGGRSTDTQYF.

The V and J genes are TRBV5-1 and TRBJ1-5; D is undetermined. This CDR3 is built from 13 residues. V shed 1 base and J shed 3 bases, with 5 bases lying between them. Germline V gives CDR1 SGHRS, CDR2 YFSETQ. CDR3 protein: CASSLSVNQPQHF. The CDR3, as DNA: TGCGCCAGCAGCTTGTCGGTCAATCAGCCCCAGCATTTT.

This sequence joins TRBV30 and TRBJ1-2, with D maybe TRBD1 (5 bases). V lost 3 bases to trimming and J lost 0 bases, with 14 bases between them. The CDR3 consists of 15 residues. Germline CDR1 and CDR2: GTSNPN and SVGIG (reference sequence). The CDR3 coding sequence is TGTGCCTGGAGGGGGCCGGGCCTAGCTAACTATGGCTACACCTTC. Its translation: CAWRGPGLANYGYTF.

The chain combines TRBV13 with TRBJ2-7, with TRBD1 identical over 9 bases. V was pared by 9 bases and J by 5 bases, with 5 bases of the junction left unmatched. The CDR3 length is 12 residues. Germline loops: CDR1 PRHDT, CDR2 FYEKMQ (reference sequence). CDR3 region: CASTTGGNEQYF. DNA of the CDR3: TGTGCCAGTACGACAGGGGGGAACGAGCAGTACTTC.

The J gene is TRBJ1-4, the V gene TRBV19, with D unclear. The V gene's germline CDR1 is LNHDA and CDR2 SQIVND (reference sequence). Trimming removed 3 bases at V and 4 bases at J, with 15 bases between. The CDR3 has 16 amino acids. CDR3 nucleotides: TGTGCCAGTAGTATGAGTAAGGGATCGGGTAATGAAAAACTGTTTTTT. It is translated as CASSMSKGSGNEKLFF.

The chain is built from TRBV28 and TRBJ2-5; the D is unclear. Trimming cost V 5 bases and J 5 bases, with 12 bases left between them. Germline V lookup: CDR1 MDHEN, CDR2 SYDVKM. The CDR3 loop spans 13 amino acids. The CDR3 nucleotides are TGTGCCAGCAGTGCACCTAACGTCGAGACCCAGTACTTC. As protein: CASSAPNVETQYF.

The rearrangement links TRBV11-2 to TRBJ1-3; D not resolved. Per germline, CDR1 SGHAT and CDR2 FQNNGV. V lost 0 bases to trimming and J lost 4 bases, with 7 bases between them. CDR3 length: 14 amino acids. The CDR3 region has the DNA TGTGCCAGCAGCTTAGACCGATTAGGAAACACCATATATTTT. Protein product: CASSLDRLGNTIYF.

The J gene is TRBJ1-2, the V gene TRBV27; the match to TRBD1 covers 10 bases. This CDR3 comprises 15 residues. Trimming removed 5 bases from V and 7 bases from J; junction bases left unmatched: 10. Germline V gene sequence: CDR1 MNHEY, CDR2 SMNVEV (reference sequence). The CDR3 loop reads CASSGDRGLIFGYTF. The CDR3 nucleotides are TGTGCCAGCAGTGGGGACAGGGGCCTGATTTTTGGCTACACCTTC.

The chain uses TRBV28 and TRBJ1-4, with D unresolved. There are 13 residues in the CDR3. Germline V gives CDR1 MDHEN, CDR2 SYDVKM. The V gene lost 10 bases and the J gene lost 5 bases, with 14 bases spanning the gap. The CDR3 DNA reads as TGTGCCACTCTCCTGGTGGGGAATGAAAAACTGTTTTTT. It translates to CATLLVGNEKLFF.

The chain employs TRBV11-3 and TRBJ2-5; a weak D match, TRBD2 (6 bases). The CDR3 spans 13 residues. Germline CDR1 is SGHNT and CDR2 is YENEEA. The V and J ends lost 4 bases and 5 bases respectively, with 11 bases between them. CDR3 sequence (DNA): TGTGCCAGCAGCTCCCGGGACTCTGAGACCCAGTACTTC. Its translation: CASSSRDSETQYF.

This sequence joins TRBV29-1 and TRBJ1-3; TRBD1 agrees at 12 bases. V gave up 4 bases and J gave up 4 bases; unmatched junction bases: 5. Germline V gives CDR1 SQVTM, CDR2 ANQGSEA. The CDR3 sequence is 15 residues long. CDR3 nucleotide sequence: TGCAGCGTTGGATGGGACAGGGGGCCCGGAAACACCATATATTTT. It codes for CSVGWDRGPGNTIYF. The variable domain in full, with the rest retrieved from reference TRBV29-1 and TRBJ1-3, is SAVISQKPSRDICQRGTSLTIQCQVDSQVTMMFWYRQQPGQSLTLIATANQGSEATYESGFVIDKFPISRPNLTFSTLTVSNMSPEDSSIYLCSVGWDRGPGNTIYFGEGSWLTVV.

The chain carries TRBV7-9 and TRBJ2-2, with D perhaps assigned TRBD1 or TRBD2 (5 bases each). This CDR3 is built from 16 residues. Germline CDR1 and CDR2: SEHNR and FQNEAQ (reference sequence). V lost 8 bases to trimming and J lost 2 bases, with 18 bases between them. This CDR3 reads CASLPGRRHNTGELFF. DNA of the CDR3: TGTGCCAGCCTACCGGGGCGGAGACACAACACCGGGGAGCTGTTTTTT.

This clone was observed a single time. The rearrangement joins TRBV5-1 to TRBJ1-4; 9 bases align to TRBD1. The trim removed 4 bases at V and 8 bases at J, leaving 6 bases unmatched. The CDR3 spans 14 residues. In germline, CDR1 is SGHRS, CDR2 YFSETQ. CDR3 DNA sequence: TGCGCCAGCAGCCTAGGGACAGGGAGGGAAAAACTGTTTTTT. Residues: CASSLGTGREKLFF.

This clone was seen just once. The V gene is TRBV6-5, the J gene TRBJ1-2, with unresolved D. The CDR3 loop spans 15 amino acids. Trimming pared 6 bases from V and 3 bases from J, leaving 17 bases between. Looked up from germline, CDR1 is MNHEY and CDR2 is SVGAGI. The DNA for the CDR3 is TGTGCCAGCAGCGTCTCTCCGTCTGTGGACTATGGCTACACCTTC. Its protein is CASSVSPSVDYGYTF.

The rearrangement links TRBV18 to TRBJ1-1; a possible D gene is TRBD1 (6 bases). CDR1 is KGHSH and CDR2 is LQKENI in the germline V gene. CDR3 length equals 15 residues. Trimming took off 2 bases at V and 1 base at J, with 11 bases between the two ends. CDR3 in DNA: TGTGCCAGCTCACCAGCACAGGGACAGAACACTGAAGCTTTCTTT. Its translation: CASSPAQGQNTEAFF.

This chain joins TRBV28 and TRBJ2-5; D uncertain. V was cut by 6 bases and J by 4 bases, with 3 bases left in between. There are 10 residues in the CDR3. Looked up from germline, CDR1 is MDHEN and CDR2 is SYDVKM. The CDR3 DNA reads TGTGCCAGCAGCTTAGAGACCCAGTACTTC. It translates to CASSLETQYF.

The rearrangement uses TRBV18 and TRBJ2-1; 11 nucleotides agree with TRBD1. Trimming removed 1 base from V and 2 bases from J; junction bases left unmatched: 1. Germline CDR1 and CDR2: KGHSH and LQKENI. CDR3 length: 16 residues. The CDR3 reads CASSPQGQGAYNEQFF. The CDR3 DNA reads as TGTGCCAGCTCACCACAGGGACAGGGGGCCTACAATGAGCAGTTCTTC.

A single count supports this clone. The chain joins TRBV15 to TRBJ2-7, with D possibly being TRBD2 (5 bases). Trimming shortened V by 0 bases and J by 3 bases, and 9 bases separated the two germline ends. Germline loops: CDR1 LNHNV, CDR2 YYDKDF (reference sequence). The CDR3 is made up of 14 amino acids. DNA of the CDR3: TGTGCCACCAGCAGAGATGAGGGAAACTACGAGCAGTACTTC. Translation: CATSRDEGNYEQYF.

V and J are TRBV27 and TRBJ2-3; 7 bases agree with TRBD2. With V trimmed by 7 bases and J by 3 bases, 19 bases remained unmatched. Germline V lookup: CDR1 MNHEY, CDR2 SMNVEV (reference sequence). This CDR3 is 18 amino acids long. This chain's CDR3 is CASTSGRRSGTRTDTQYF. CDR3 in DNA: TGTGCCAGCACTTCAGGGCGTAGAAGCGGGACCCGTACAGATACGCAGTATTTT.

This clone was picked up one time. The chain couples TRBV5-1 to TRBJ2-1, with D tentatively TRBD1 (5 bases). Trimming shortened V by 6 bases and J by 9 bases, and 19 bases separated the two germline ends. Germline lookup yields CDR1 SGHRS and CDR2 YFSETQ. This CDR3 has 14 residues. The CDR3 DNA follows: TGCGCCAGCATTGGAGTAGAAGCAAGGGGTGAGCAGTTCTTC. Its protein is CASIGVEARGEQFF.